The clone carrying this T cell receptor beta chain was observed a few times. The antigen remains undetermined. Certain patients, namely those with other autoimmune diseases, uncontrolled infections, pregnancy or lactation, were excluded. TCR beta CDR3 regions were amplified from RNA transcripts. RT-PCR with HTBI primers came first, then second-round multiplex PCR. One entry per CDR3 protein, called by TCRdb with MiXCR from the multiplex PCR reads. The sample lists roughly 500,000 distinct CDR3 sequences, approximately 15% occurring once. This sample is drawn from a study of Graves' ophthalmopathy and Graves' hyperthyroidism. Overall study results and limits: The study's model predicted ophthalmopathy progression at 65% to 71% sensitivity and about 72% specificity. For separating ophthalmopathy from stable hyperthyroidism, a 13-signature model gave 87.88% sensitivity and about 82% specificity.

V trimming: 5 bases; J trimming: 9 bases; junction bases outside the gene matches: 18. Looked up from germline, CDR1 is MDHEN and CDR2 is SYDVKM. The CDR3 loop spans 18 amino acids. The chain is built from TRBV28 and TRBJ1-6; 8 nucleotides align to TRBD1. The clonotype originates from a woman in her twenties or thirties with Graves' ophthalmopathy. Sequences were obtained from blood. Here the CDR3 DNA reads TGTGCCAGCAGTCAGGGGACAGGTGTTCGTATCTTTAGTTCACCCCTCCACTTT. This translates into CASSQGTGVRIFSSPLHF.